This is a list of T cell receptor beta chains from one sample in a study of beta chain features in type 1 diabetes. Generated by immunoSEQ multiplex PCR, the TCRdb table keeps only in-frame clones and is missing some. The data contain over 150,000 clones, approximately 8.4% of them seen just once; the ten biggest clones take up roughly 0.46%. Sequences were obtained from central memory CD4+ T cells from blood. The receptors stem from a man aged 18 to 30 with type 1 diabetes. CDR3s include the opening cysteine and the closing phenylalanine or tryptophan. Each record gives: D gene, V gene, CDR3 length, clone size, J gene, CDR3 DNA, CDR3 protein. The D gene is left open where the match is weak. Where a row states a size, it is once, few, many or the class of an expanded clone; other rows omit it.

D gene: TRBD1; V gene: TRBV7-2; CDR3 length: 17; clone size: NA; J gene: TRBJ1-2; CDR3 DNA: TGTGCCAGCAGCCGATTTATGTCTGGGACAGGGGAAGCTGGCTACACCTTC; CDR3 protein: CASSRFMSGTGEAGYTF
D gene: TRBD1; V gene: TRBV5-1; CDR3 length: 14; clone size: few; J gene: TRBJ2-1; CDR3 DNA: TGCGCCAGCACCTGGGACAGAGGTTACAATGAGCAGTTCTTC; CDR3 protein: CASTWDRGYNEQFF
D gene: NA; V gene: TRBV2; CDR3 length: 18; clone size: few; J gene: TRBJ2-3; CDR3 DNA: TGTGCCAGCAGCAGGGGAAAGGCAGGGACCAGGCGGACAGATACGCAGTATTTT; CDR3 protein: CASSRGKAGTRRTDTQYF
D gene: NA; V gene: TRBV5-1; CDR3 length: 15; clone size: NA; J gene: TRBJ2-2; CDR3 DNA: TGCGCCAGCAGCTTCCGGCGGATCTACACCGGGGAGCTGTTTTTT; CDR3 protein: CASSFRRIYTGELFF
D gene: NA; V gene: TRBV19; CDR3 length: 14; clone size: NA; J gene: TRBJ1-5; CDR3 DNA: TGTGCCAGTAGTTTACGACACTCCAATCAGCCCCAGCATTTT; CDR3 protein: CASSLRHSNQPQHF
D gene: TRBD1; V gene: TRBV29-1; CDR3 length: 13; clone size: NA; J gene: TRBJ1-5; CDR3 DNA: TGCAGCGTCGGACAGGGTAACAATCAGCCCCAGCATTTT; CDR3 protein: CSVGQGNNQPQHF
D gene: NA; V gene: TRBV5-1; CDR3 length: 14; clone size: NA; J gene: TRBJ2-7; CDR3 DNA: TGCGCCAGCAGCTTTGGGCAGGAGGTTTACGAGCAGTACTTC; CDR3 protein: CASSFGQEVYEQYF
D gene: NA; V gene: TRBV28; CDR3 length: 13; clone size: NA; J gene: TRBJ1-4; CDR3 DNA: TGTGCCAGCAGTGGAGTGTCGGGTGAAAAACTGTTTTTT; CDR3 protein: CASSGVSGEKLFF
D gene: NA; V gene: TRBV7-8; CDR3 length: 14; clone size: NA; J gene: TRBJ1-4; CDR3 DNA: TGTGCCAGCAGTACAGGGTCGGCGAAAGAAAAACTGTTTTTT; CDR3 protein: CASSTGSAKEKLFF
D gene: NA; V gene: TRBV7-9; CDR3 length: 12; clone size: NA; J gene: TRBJ2-1; CDR3 DNA: TGTGCCAGCAGCTTATCCTCGGCAGGGAAGTTCTTC; CDR3 protein: CASSLSSAGKFF
D gene: NA; V gene: TRBV19; CDR3 length: 13; clone size: NA; J gene: TRBJ1-1; CDR3 DNA: TGTGCCACCGGAAGGGGCAGGGACACTGAAGCTTTCTTT; CDR3 protein: CATGRGRDTEAFF
D gene: NA; V gene: TRBV7-2; CDR3 length: 15; clone size: NA; J gene: TRBJ2-2; CDR3 DNA: TGTGCCACCTCGGCGGGCCTCTTCAACACCGGGGAGCTGTTTTTT; CDR3 protein: CATSAGLFNTGELFF
D gene: NA; V gene: TRBV30; CDR3 length: 13; clone size: NA; J gene: TRBJ2-7; CDR3 DNA: TGTGCCTGGAGTGTAAAAGGAGGACACGAGCAGTACTTC; CDR3 protein: CAWSVKGGHEQYF
D gene: TRBD1; V gene: TRBV2; CDR3 length: 15; clone size: NA; J gene: TRBJ1-2; CDR3 DNA: TGTGCCAGCCCGGGACAGGGGGCCTCCGGCTATGGCTACACCTTC; CDR3 protein: CASPGQGASGYGYTF
D gene: TRBD1; V gene: TRBV5-1; CDR3 length: 13; clone size: NA; J gene: TRBJ1-1; CDR3 DNA: TGCGCCAGCGGTACAGGGGAAGGCACTGAAGCTTTCTTT; CDR3 protein: CASGTGEGTEAFF
D gene: TRBD1; V gene: TRBV30; CDR3 length: 13; clone size: few; J gene: TRBJ1-1; CDR3 DNA: TGTGCCTGGAAGGGACAGGGGTTCACTGAAGCTTTCTTT; CDR3 protein: CAWKGQGFTEAFF
D gene: NA; V gene: TRBV7-2; CDR3 length: 14; clone size: NA; J gene: TRBJ2-3; CDR3 DNA: TGTGCCAGCAGCCCGGATTGGGCAACAGATACGCAGTATTTT; CDR3 protein: CASSPDWATDTQYF
D gene: TRBD1; V gene: TRBV4-2; CDR3 length: 17; clone size: NA; J gene: TRBJ2-1; CDR3 DNA: TGTGCCAGCAGCCAAGAAGAAGTCAGGGGGAGTCCCAATGAGCAGTTCTTC; CDR3 protein: CASSQEEVRGSPNEQFF
D gene: NA; V gene: TRBV28; CDR3 length: 12; clone size: NA; J gene: TRBJ2-5; CDR3 DNA: TGTGCCAGCAGTCCCCTTTCAGAGACCCAGTACTTC; CDR3 protein: CASSPLSETQYF
D gene: NA; V gene: TRBV7-9; CDR3 length: 15; clone size: NA; J gene: TRBJ2-7; CDR3 DNA: TGTGCCAGCAGCGACGGGCCCGGAGGCCGGGACGAGCAGTACTTC; CDR3 protein: CASSDGPGGRDEQYF
D gene: NA; V gene: TRBV7-2; CDR3 length: 14; clone size: NA; J gene: TRBJ2-7; CDR3 DNA: TGTGCCAGCAGCTTAGCTGCCGCTAGTGGCGAGCAGTACTTC; CDR3 protein: CASSLAAASGEQYF
D gene: NA; V gene: TRBV30; CDR3 length: 13; clone size: NA; J gene: TRBJ2-7; CDR3 DNA: TGTGCCTGGAGTGTTGGGCTTACTCTCGAGCAGTACTTC; CDR3 protein: CAWSVGLTLEQYF
D gene: TRBD1; V gene: TRBV7-9; CDR3 length: 12; clone size: NA; J gene: TRBJ1-2; CDR3 DNA: TGTGCCAGCAGCCCAGGGGGATATGGCTACACCTTC; CDR3 protein: CASSPGGYGYTF
D gene: TRBD2; V gene: TRBV4-3; CDR3 length: 14; clone size: few; J gene: TRBJ2-5; CDR3 DNA: TGCGCCAGCAGTCTGTCGCGGGGGGGAGAGACCCAGTACTTC; CDR3 protein: CASSLSRGGETQYF
D gene: TRBD2; V gene: TRBV9; CDR3 length: 16; clone size: NA; J gene: TRBJ2-1; CDR3 DNA: TGTGCCAGCAGCGTAGGACTAGCGGGAGCCTACAATGAGCAGTTCTTC; CDR3 protein: CASSVGLAGAYNEQFF
D gene: NA; V gene: TRBV9; CDR3 length: 13; clone size: many; J gene: TRBJ1-1; CDR3 DNA: TGTGCCAGCAGCGTAGCAGGGAACACTGAAGCTTTCTTT; CDR3 protein: CASSVAGNTEAFF
D gene: NA; V gene: TRBV9; CDR3 length: 14; clone size: few; J gene: TRBJ2-7; CDR3 DNA: TGTGCCAGCAGCGTAGAGGGTAGCGTGGGAGAGCAGTACTTC; CDR3 protein: CASSVEGSVGEQYF
D gene: NA; V gene: TRBV4-1; CDR3 length: 15; clone size: NA; J gene: TRBJ2-1; CDR3 DNA: TGCGCCAGCAGCCAAGGTGGACGGGAGAGGCATGAGCAGTTCTTC; CDR3 protein: CASSQGGRERHEQFF
D gene: NA; V gene: TRBV15; CDR3 length: 12; clone size: many; J gene: TRBJ1-2; CDR3 DNA: TGTGCCACCAGCAGAGATCAGGCCGGCTACACCTTC; CDR3 protein: CATSRDQAGYTF
D gene: TRBD2; V gene: TRBV5-4; CDR3 length: 17; clone size: NA; J gene: TRBJ2-3; CDR3 DNA: TGTGCCAGCAGTAACCTAGCGGGAGCTCTGGCGGTGGATACGCAGTATTTT; CDR3 protein: CASSNLAGALAVDTQYF
D gene: TRBD1; V gene: TRBV30; CDR3 length: 16; clone size: NA; J gene: TRBJ1-5; CDR3 DNA: TGTGCCTGGAGTGGTACAGGGGGCTATTTCAATCAGCCCCAGCATTTT; CDR3 protein: CAWSGTGGYFNQPQHF
D gene: TRBD2; V gene: TRBV7-2; CDR3 length: 15; clone size: NA; J gene: TRBJ2-2; CDR3 DNA: TGTGCCAGCAGCAAAGTAGCTAGCGGGAGTGGGGAGCTGTTTTTT; CDR3 protein: CASSKVASGSGELFF
D gene: TRBD1; V gene: TRBV9; CDR3 length: 17; clone size: NA; J gene: TRBJ2-7; CDR3 DNA: TGTGCCAGCAGCCCTCGACTGACAGGGCGCCACCCCTACGAGCAGTACTTC; CDR3 protein: CASSPRLTGRHPYEQYF
D gene: NA; V gene: TRBV30; CDR3 length: 16; clone size: few; J gene: TRBJ1-3; CDR3 DNA: TGTGCCTGGAGTGTATTTGCCGGGAGCTCTGGAAACACCATATATTTT; CDR3 protein: CAWSVFAGSSGNTIYF
D gene: NA; V gene: TRBV29-1; CDR3 length: 15; clone size: few; J gene: TRBJ2-3; CDR3 DNA: TGCAGCGTTGATGCGGCGGGGCGGTTTGCAGATACGCAGTATTTT; CDR3 protein: CSVDAAGRFADTQYF
D gene: NA; V gene: TRBV5-4; CDR3 length: 15; clone size: few; J gene: TRBJ1-5; CDR3 DNA: TGTGCCAGCAGCCAAGAGTGGGCCGGAAATCAGCCCCAGCATTTT; CDR3 protein: CASSQEWAGNQPQHF
D gene: TRBD1; V gene: TRBV7-8; CDR3 length: 17; clone size: NA; J gene: TRBJ2-2; CDR3 DNA: TGTGCCAGCAGCTTGGACACAACAGGGGGCCATACCGGGGAGCTGTTTTTT; CDR3 protein: CASSLDTTGGHTGELFF
D gene: TRBD1; V gene: TRBV29-1; CDR3 length: 13; clone size: few; J gene: TRBJ2-5; CDR3 DNA: TGCAGCGCTGACCGACAGGGCGGGGAGACCCAGTACTTC; CDR3 protein: CSADRQGGETQYF
D gene: TRBD1; V gene: TRBV7-9; CDR3 length: 14; clone size: NA; J gene: TRBJ2-5; CDR3 DNA: TGTGCCAGCAGCTCAGACTACAGGGGAGAGACCCAGTACTTC; CDR3 protein: CASSSDYRGETQYF
D gene: NA; V gene: TRBV30; CDR3 length: 14; clone size: few; J gene: TRBJ2-3; CDR3 DNA: TGTGCCTGGCAACGCAGAATTAGCACAGATACGCAGTATTTT; CDR3 protein: CAWQRRISTDTQYF
D gene: NA; V gene: TRBV19; CDR3 length: 13; clone size: few; J gene: TRBJ1-5; CDR3 DNA: TGTGCCAGTAGTCTACAGGGTTACCAGCCCCAGCATTTT; CDR3 protein: CASSLQGYQPQHF
D gene: TRBD1; V gene: TRBV5-6; CDR3 length: 15; clone size: few; J gene: TRBJ1-2; CDR3 DNA: TGTGCCAGCAGCTCAGGACAGGGGCTCTACTATGGCTACACCTTC; CDR3 protein: CASSSGQGLYYGYTF
D gene: NA; V gene: TRBV7-9; CDR3 length: 13; clone size: many; J gene: TRBJ2-5; CDR3 DNA: TGTGCCAGCACCCCGGGACTGGCTGGGGCCCAGTACTTC; CDR3 protein: CASTPGLAGAQYF
D gene: NA; V gene: TRBV5-4; CDR3 length: 13; clone size: NA; J gene: TRBJ2-3; CDR3 DNA: TGTGCCAGCAGCTGGGGGGTCTCAGATACGCAGTATTTT; CDR3 protein: CASSWGVSDTQYF
D gene: TRBD1; V gene: TRBV28; CDR3 length: 17; clone size: few; J gene: TRBJ1-5; CDR3 DNA: TGTGCCAGCAGCCAGTTTAGGTGGACAGGCCCCCATCAGCCCCAGCATTTT; CDR3 protein: CASSQFRWTGPHQPQHF
D gene: NA; V gene: TRBV10-3; CDR3 length: 14; clone size: NA; J gene: TRBJ2-1; CDR3 DNA: TGTGCCATCAGTGACGGGGGGCCAAACAATGAGCAGTTCTTC; CDR3 protein: CAISDGGPNNEQFF
D gene: NA; V gene: TRBV27; CDR3 length: 16; clone size: few; J gene: TRBJ2-7; CDR3 DNA: TGTGCCAGCAGTTTAGAGCCAGGGAAAGGGTCATACGAGCAGTACTTC; CDR3 protein: CASSLEPGKGSYEQYF
D gene: TRBD2; V gene: TRBV7-9; CDR3 length: 15; clone size: NA; J gene: TRBJ2-5; CDR3 DNA: TGTGCCAGCACCCTCGGGGTAGCGGGAATAGAGACCCAGTACTTC; CDR3 protein: CASTLGVAGIETQYF
D gene: TRBD2; V gene: TRBV25-1; CDR3 length: 17; clone size: few; J gene: TRBJ2-2; CDR3 DNA: TGTGCCAGCAGTGAACGGACTAGCGGGAGATTCGGCGGGGAGCTGTTTTTT; CDR3 protein: CASSERTSGRFGGELFF
D gene: NA; V gene: TRBV5-4; CDR3 length: 13; clone size: few; J gene: TRBJ1-2; CDR3 DNA: TGTGCCAGCAGCTTGAGAGCTAACTATGGCTACACCTTC; CDR3 protein: CASSLRANYGYTF